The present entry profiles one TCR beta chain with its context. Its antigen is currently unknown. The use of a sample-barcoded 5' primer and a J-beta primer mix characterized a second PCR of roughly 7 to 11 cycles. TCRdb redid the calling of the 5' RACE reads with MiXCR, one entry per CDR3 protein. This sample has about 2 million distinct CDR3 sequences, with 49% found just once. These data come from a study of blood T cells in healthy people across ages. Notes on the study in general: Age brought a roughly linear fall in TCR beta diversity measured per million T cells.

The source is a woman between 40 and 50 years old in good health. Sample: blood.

The CDR3 is CASSQGGGYGELFF. The CDR3 DNA reads as TGCGCCAGCAGCCAAGGAGGCGGATACGGGGAGCTGTTTTTT. V usage is TRBV4-3 and J usage is TRBJ2-2; D unclear. CDR3 length: 14 residues. Per germline, CDR1 LGHNA and CDR2 YSLEER. V gave up 1 base and J gave up 7 bases, with 10 bases separating them.